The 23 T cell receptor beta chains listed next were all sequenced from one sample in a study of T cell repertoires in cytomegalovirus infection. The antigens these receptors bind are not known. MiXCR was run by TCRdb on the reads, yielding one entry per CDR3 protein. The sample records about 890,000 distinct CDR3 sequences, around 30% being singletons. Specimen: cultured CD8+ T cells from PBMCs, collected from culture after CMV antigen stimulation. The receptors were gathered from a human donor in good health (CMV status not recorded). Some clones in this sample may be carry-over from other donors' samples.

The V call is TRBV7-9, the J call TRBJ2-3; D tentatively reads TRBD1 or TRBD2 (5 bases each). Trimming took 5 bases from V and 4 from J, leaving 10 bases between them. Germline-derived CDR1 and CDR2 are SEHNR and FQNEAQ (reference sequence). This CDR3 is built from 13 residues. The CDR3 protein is CASSPRDPDTQYF. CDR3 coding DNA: TGTGCCAGCAGCCCCAGGGACCCAGATACGCAGTATTTT.

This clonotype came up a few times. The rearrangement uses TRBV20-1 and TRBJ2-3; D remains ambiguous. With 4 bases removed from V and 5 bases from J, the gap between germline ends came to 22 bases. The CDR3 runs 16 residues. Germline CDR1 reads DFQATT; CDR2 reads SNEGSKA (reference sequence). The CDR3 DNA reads TGCAGTGCTACCCCACCTACAGAAATCAAGGGAGATACGCAGTATTTT. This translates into CSATPPTEIKGDTQYF.

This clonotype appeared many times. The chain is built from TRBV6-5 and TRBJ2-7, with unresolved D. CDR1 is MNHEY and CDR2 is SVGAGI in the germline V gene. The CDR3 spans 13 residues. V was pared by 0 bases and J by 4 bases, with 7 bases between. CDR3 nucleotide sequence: TGTGCCAGCAGTTACTCGAAGGGTTACGAGCAGTACTTC. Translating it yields CASSYSKGYEQYF.

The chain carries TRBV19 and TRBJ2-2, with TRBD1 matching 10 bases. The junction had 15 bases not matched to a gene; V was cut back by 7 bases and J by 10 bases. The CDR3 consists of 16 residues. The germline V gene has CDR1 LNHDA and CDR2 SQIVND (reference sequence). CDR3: CASTLSTGGQIMELFF. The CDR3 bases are TGTGCCAGTACCCTCTCGACAGGGGGCCAGATCATGGAGCTGTTTTTT. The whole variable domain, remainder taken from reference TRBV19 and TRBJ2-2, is DGGITQSPKYLFRKEGQNVTLSCEQNLNHDAMYWYRQDPGQGLRLIYYSQIVNDFQKGDIAEGYSVSREKKESFPLTVTSAQKNPTAFYLCASTLSTGGQIMELFFGEGSRLTVL.

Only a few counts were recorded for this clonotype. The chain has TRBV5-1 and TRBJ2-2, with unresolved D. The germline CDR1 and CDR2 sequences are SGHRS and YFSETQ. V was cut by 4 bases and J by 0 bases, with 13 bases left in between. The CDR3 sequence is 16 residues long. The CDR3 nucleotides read TGCGCCAGCAGCCGTGTAGGAATGGCGAACACCGGGGAGCTGTTTTTT. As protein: CASSRVGMANTGELFF. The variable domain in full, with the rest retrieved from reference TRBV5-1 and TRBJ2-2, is KAGVTQTPRYLIKTRGQQVTLSCSPISGHRSVSWYQQTPGQGLQFLFEYFSETQRNKGNFPGRFSGRQFSNSRSEMNVSTLELGDSALYLCASSRVGMANTGELFFGEGSRLTVL.

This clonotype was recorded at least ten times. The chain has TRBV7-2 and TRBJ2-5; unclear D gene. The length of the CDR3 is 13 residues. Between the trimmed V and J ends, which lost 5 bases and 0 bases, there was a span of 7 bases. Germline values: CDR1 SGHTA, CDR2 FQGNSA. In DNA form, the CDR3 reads TGTGCCAGCAGCCCGGAATACCAAGAGACCCAGTACTTC. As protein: CASSPEYQETQYF.

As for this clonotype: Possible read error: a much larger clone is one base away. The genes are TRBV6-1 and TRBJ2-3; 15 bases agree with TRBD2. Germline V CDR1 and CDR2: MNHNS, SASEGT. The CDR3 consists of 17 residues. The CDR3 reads CVSSLGTSGGPGDTQYF. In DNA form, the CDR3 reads TGTGTCAGCAGTTTAGGGACTAGCGGGGGGCCGGGAGATACGCAGTATTTT.

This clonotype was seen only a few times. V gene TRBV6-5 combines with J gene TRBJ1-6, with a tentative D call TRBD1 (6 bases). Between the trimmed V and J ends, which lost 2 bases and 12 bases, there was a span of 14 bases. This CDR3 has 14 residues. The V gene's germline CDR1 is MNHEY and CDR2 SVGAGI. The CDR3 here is CASSYQGLREPLHF. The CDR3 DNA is TGTGCCAGCAGTTACCAGGGGTTACGAGAACCCCTCCACTTT.

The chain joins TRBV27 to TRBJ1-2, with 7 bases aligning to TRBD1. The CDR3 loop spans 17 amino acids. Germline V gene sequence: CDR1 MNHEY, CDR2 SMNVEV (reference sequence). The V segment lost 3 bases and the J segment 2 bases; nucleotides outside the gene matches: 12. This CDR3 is CASSFGLDRSLNYGYTF. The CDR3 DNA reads TGTGCCAGCAGTTTCGGGCTGGACAGGAGCTTAAACTATGGCTACACCTTC.

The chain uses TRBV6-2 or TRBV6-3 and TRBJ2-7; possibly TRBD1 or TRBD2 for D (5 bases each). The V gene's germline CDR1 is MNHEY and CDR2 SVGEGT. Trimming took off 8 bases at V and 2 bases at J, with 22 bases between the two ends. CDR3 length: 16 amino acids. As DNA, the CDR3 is TGTGCCAGCGCCACTCGAAACCGGGACGGCCCCTACGAGCAGTACTTC. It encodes CASATRNRDGPYEQYF.

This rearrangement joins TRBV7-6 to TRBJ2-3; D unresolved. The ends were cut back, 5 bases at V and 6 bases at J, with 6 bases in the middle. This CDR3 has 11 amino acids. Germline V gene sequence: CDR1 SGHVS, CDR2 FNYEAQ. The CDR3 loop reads CASSASDTQYF. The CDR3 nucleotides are TGTGCCAGCAGCGCATCCGATACGCAGTATTTT. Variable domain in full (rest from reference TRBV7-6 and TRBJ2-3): GAGVSQSPRYKVTKRGQDVALRCDPISGHVSLYWYRQALGQGPEFLTYFNYEAQQDKSGLPNDRFSAERPEGSISTLTIQRTEQRDSAMYRCASSASDTQYFGPGTRLTVL.

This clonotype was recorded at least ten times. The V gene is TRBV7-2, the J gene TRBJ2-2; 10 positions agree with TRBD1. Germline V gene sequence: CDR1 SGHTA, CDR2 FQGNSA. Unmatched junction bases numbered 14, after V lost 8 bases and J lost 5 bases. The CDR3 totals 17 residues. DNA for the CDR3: TGTGCCAGCCTCGCCGGGACAGGGGTGCCCCTGACCGGGGAGCTGTTTTTT. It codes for CASLAGTGVPLTGELFF.

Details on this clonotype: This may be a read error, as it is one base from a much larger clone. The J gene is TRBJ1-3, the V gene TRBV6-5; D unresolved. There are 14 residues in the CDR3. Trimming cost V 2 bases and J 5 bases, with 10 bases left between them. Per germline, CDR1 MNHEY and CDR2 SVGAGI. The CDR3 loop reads CASSYDRSRNTIYF. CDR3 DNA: TGTGCCAGCAGTTACGATCGGTCCAGAAACACCATATATTTT.

In DNA form, the CDR3 reads TGTGCCATCAGTGAGCCGCGAAACAGGGGGGTATACGAGCAGTACTTC. Its translation: CAISEPRNRGVYEQYF. The chain joins TRBV10-3 to TRBJ2-7; 8 nucleotides align to TRBD1. Germline CDR1 and CDR2: ENHRY and SYGVKD. With V trimmed by 2 bases and J by 4 bases, 10 bases remained unmatched. The CDR3 length is 16 residues.

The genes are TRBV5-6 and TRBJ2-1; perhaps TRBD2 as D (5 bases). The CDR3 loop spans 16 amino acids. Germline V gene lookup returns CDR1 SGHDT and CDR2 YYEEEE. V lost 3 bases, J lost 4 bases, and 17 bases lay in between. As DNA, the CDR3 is TGTGCCAGCAGCTCCGGAGGACGGCTTTCATACAATGAGCAGTTCTTC. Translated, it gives CASSSGGRLSYNEQFF.

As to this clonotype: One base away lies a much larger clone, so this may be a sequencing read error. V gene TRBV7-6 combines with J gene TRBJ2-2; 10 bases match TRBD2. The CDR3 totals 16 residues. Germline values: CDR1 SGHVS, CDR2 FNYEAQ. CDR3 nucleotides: TGTGTCAGCAGCTTACTAGCGGGGCTAAACACCGGGGAGCTGTTTTTT. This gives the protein CVSSLLAGLNTGELFF.

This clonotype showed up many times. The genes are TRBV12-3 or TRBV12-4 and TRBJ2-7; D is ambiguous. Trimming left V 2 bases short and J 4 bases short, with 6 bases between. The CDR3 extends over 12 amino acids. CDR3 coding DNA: TGTGCCAGCAGTTTAAATTTTTACGAGCAGTACGTC. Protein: CASSLNFYEQYV.

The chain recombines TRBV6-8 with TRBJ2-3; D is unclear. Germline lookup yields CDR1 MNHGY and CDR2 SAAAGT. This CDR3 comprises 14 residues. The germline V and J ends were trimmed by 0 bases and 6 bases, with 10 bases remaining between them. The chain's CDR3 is CASSYSTTRDTQYF. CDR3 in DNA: TGTGCCAGCAGTTACTCGACCACCCGTGATACGCAGTATTTT.

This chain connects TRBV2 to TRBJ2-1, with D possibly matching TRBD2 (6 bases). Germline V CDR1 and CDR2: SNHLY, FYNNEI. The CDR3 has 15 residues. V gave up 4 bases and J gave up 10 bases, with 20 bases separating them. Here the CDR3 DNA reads TGTGCCAGCAGTGGACTCGGGACTCGCGGACCAGAGCAGTTCTTC. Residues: CASSGLGTRGPEQFF.

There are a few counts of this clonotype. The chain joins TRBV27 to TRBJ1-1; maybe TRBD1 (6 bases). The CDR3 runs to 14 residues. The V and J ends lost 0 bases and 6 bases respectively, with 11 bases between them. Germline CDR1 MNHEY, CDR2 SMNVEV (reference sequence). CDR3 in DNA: TGTGCCAGCAGTTTATCGTTCAGGGGCGCTGAAGCTTTCTTT. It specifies CASSLSFRGAEAFF.

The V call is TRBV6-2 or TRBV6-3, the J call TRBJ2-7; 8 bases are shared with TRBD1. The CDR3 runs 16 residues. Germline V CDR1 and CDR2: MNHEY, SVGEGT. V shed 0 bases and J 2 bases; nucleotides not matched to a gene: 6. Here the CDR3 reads CASSYSVQGGTYEQYV. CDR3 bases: TGTGCCAGCAGTTACTCGGTACAGGGGGGCACCTACGAGCAGTACGTC.

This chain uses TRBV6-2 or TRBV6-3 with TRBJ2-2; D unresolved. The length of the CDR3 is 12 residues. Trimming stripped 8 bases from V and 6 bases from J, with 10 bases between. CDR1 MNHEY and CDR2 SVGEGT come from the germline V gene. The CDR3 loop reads CASLDEAGELFF. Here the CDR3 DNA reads TGTGCCAGCCTCGACGAGGCCGGGGAGCTGTTTTTT.

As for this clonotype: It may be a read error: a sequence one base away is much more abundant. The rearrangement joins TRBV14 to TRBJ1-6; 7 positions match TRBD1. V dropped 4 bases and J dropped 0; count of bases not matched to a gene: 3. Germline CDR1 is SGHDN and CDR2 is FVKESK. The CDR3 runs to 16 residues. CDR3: CASSRDRRSYNSPLHF. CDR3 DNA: TGTGCCAGCAGCCGGGACAGACGCTCCTATAATTCACCCCTCCACTTT.